This is a list of T cell receptor beta chains from one sample in a study of blood T cell repertoires in COVID-19. The protocol was immunoSEQ multiplex PCR, while the TCRdb copy is restricted to in-frame clones and leaves out a portion. The table lists 150,000 to 200,000 clones, over 80% of them singletons, with roughly 7.5% in the top ten. Sequencing used peripheral blood. The receptors derive from a woman aged 70-85 years with COVID-19, enrolled during active disease. Both conserved end residues are part of each CDR3. D genes are given only for firm matches. Size values are once, few and many counts, or a class for expanded clones, and some rows have none.

j_gene: TRBJ2-2; abundance: once; d_gene: TRBD1; v_gene: TRBV6-5; CDR3aa: CASGGQGDNTGELFF; CDR3nt: TGTGCCAGCGGCGGACAGGGGGACAACACCGGGGAGCTGTTTTTT
j_gene: TRBJ2-5; abundance: .; d_gene: TRBD1; v_gene: TRBV6-5; CDR3aa: CASSYSATGFQETQYF; CDR3nt: TGTGCCAGCAGTTACTCCGCGACAGGGTTCCAAGAGACCCAGTACTTC
j_gene: TRBJ2-7; abundance: many; d_gene: .; v_gene: TRBV6-5; CDR3aa: CASSYSTGNYEQYF; CDR3nt: TGTGCCAGCAGTTACTCAACGGGGAACTACGAGCAGTACTTC
j_gene: TRBJ2-5; abundance: .; d_gene: .; v_gene: TRBV6-6; CDR3aa: CASSHNGQLETQYF; CDR3nt: TGTGCCAGCAGCCACAATGGACAGTTAGAGACCCAGTACTTC
j_gene: TRBJ2-7; abundance: .; d_gene: TRBD1; v_gene: TRBV10-2; CDR3aa: CASRRTGSSYEQYF; CDR3nt: TGCGCCAGCAGGCGGACAGGTAGCTCCTACGAGCAGTACTTC
j_gene: TRBJ2-4; abundance: .; d_gene: .; v_gene: TRBV6-2/TRBV6-3; CDR3aa: CASSPDSLPLNIQYF; CDR3nt: TGTGCCAGCAGTCCCGACAGCCTCCCTCTAAACATTCAGTACTTC
j_gene: TRBJ2-1; abundance: .; d_gene: TRBD1; v_gene: TRBV6-5; CDR3aa: CASSAGDRGKKQFF; CDR3nt: TGTGCCAGCAGCGCAGGGGACAGGGGAAAGAAGCAGTTCTTC
j_gene: TRBJ2-7; abundance: .; d_gene: .; v_gene: TRBV27; CDR3aa: CASSLSRGYEQYF; CDR3nt: TGTGCCAGCAGCCTTTCTCGGGGATACGAGCAGTACTTC
j_gene: TRBJ2-7; abundance: .; d_gene: TRBD2; v_gene: TRBV5-4; CDR3aa: CASSPGGVAGLSSYEQYF; CDR3nt: TGTGCCAGCAGCCCTGGAGGAGTAGCGGGCTTAAGCTCCTACGAGCAGTACTTC
j_gene: TRBJ2-2; abundance: .; d_gene: TRBD2; v_gene: TRBV5-4; CDR3aa: CASSRGQLLAGTNTGELFF; CDR3nt: TGTGCCAGCAGCCGCGGACAACTATTAGCGGGAACGAACACCGGGGAGCTGTTTTTT
j_gene: TRBJ1-5; abundance: .; d_gene: .; v_gene: TRBV6-6; CDR3aa: CASTTRRGGNQPQHF; CDR3nt: TGTGCCAGCACCACCCGCAGGGGAGGCAATCAGCCCCAGCATTTT
j_gene: TRBJ2-2; abundance: .; d_gene: .; v_gene: TRBV6-5; CDR3aa: CASRGGSAPSGELFF; CDR3nt: TGTGCCAGCAGGGGGGGATCAGCTCCCTCCGGGGAGCTGTTTTTT
j_gene: TRBJ2-1; abundance: once; d_gene: .; v_gene: TRBV7-2; CDR3aa: CASSLISTALPYNEQFF; CDR3nt: TGTGCCAGCAGCTTAATCAGTACAGCCCTCCCCTACAATGAGCAGTTCTTC
j_gene: TRBJ2-5; abundance: .; d_gene: TRBD1; v_gene: TRBV5-1; CDR3aa: CASGSGQDTETQYF; CDR3nt: TGCGCCAGCGGGTCCGGACAGGACACGGAGACCCAGTACTTC
j_gene: TRBJ2-1; abundance: .; d_gene: TRBD1; v_gene: TRBV10-3; CDR3aa: CAISGQGPYNEQFF; CDR3nt: TGTGCCATCAGCGGACAGGGTCCTTACAATGAGCAGTTCTTC
j_gene: TRBJ1-2; abundance: .; d_gene: .; v_gene: TRBV7-2; CDR3aa: CASSLAYGGGSGYTF; CDR3nt: TGTGCCAGCAGCTTAGCCTACGGGGGTGGCAGTGGCTACACCTTC
j_gene: TRBJ2-3; abundance: .; d_gene: TRBD1; v_gene: TRBV6-5; CDR3aa: CASKTGATDTQYF; CDR3nt: TGTGCCAGCAAGACAGGGGCCACAGATACGCAGTATTTT
j_gene: TRBJ1-6; abundance: .; d_gene: TRBD1; v_gene: TRBV5-4; CDR3aa: CASSRPDRANSPLHF; CDR3nt: TGTGCCAGCAGTCGACCCGACAGGGCCAATTCACCCCTCCACTTT
j_gene: TRBJ2-7; abundance: .; d_gene: TRBD1; v_gene: TRBV5-1; CDR3aa: CASSLDTGQGAYEQYF; CDR3nt: TGCGCCAGCAGCTTGGATACGGGACAGGGGGCCTACGAGCAGTACTTC
j_gene: TRBJ2-1; abundance: .; d_gene: .; v_gene: TRBV29-1; CDR3aa: CSVWPSRNEQFF; CDR3nt: TGCAGCGTCTGGCCCTCTAGGAATGAGCAGTTCTTC
j_gene: TRBJ2-3; abundance: .; d_gene: TRBD2; v_gene: TRBV6-4; CDR3aa: CASSSVASGSWTDTQYF; CDR3nt: TGTGCCAGCAGTTCGGTCGCTAGCGGGAGCTGGACAGATACGCAGTATTTT